This TCR beta chain is drawn from a study of blood T cells in healthy people across ages. Germline CDR1 MNHEY, CDR2 SVGAGI. The CDR3 loop spans 13 amino acids. Deletions cut 6 bases from V and 4 bases from J, with 12 bases between. This clonotype was seen repeatedly, ten times or more. A second roughly 7 to 12 cycle PCR used barcoded and J-beta primers. TCRdb re-called the 5' RACE reads through MiXCR, storing one row per CDR3 protein. The data show 800,000 to 950,000 distinct CDR3 sequences, just under 30% seen once. These data also featured in a second study, about T cells of mothers and their children.

The clonotype was recovered from a woman aged 40 to 50 in good health. The specimen sequenced was blood. The chain combines TRBV6-5 with TRBJ1-2, with D uncertain. The CDR3, as DNA: TGTGCCAGCAGCCCCGCCAGGAGCTATGGCTACACCTTC. Its protein is CASSPARSYGYTF.